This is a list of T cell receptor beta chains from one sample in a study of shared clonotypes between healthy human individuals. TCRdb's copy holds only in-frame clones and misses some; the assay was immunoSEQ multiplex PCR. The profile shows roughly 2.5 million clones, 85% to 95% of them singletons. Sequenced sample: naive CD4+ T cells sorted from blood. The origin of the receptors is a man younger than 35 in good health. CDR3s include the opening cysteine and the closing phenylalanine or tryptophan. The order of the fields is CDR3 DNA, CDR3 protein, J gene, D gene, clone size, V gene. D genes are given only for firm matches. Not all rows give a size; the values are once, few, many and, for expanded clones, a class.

DNA: TGTGCCAGCAGTGATCCCCCCGCCTCTTACGAGCAGTACTTC
CDR3: CASSDPPASYEQYF
J: TRBJ2-7
D: -
size: -
V: TRBV6-1

DNA: TGCGCCAGCAGCCGGGACAGTAGCTCCTACGAGCAGTACTTC
CDR3: CASSRDSSSYEQYF
J: TRBJ2-7
D: TRBD1
size: -
V: TRBV4-1

DNA: TGTGCCTGGCACAGGGGGTTGAACACTGAAGCTTTCTTT
CDR3: CAWHRGLNTEAFF
J: TRBJ1-1
D: TRBD1
size: few
V: TRBV30

DNA: TGTGCCAGTAGTATAGACGGGCCTAAGGCCATAAAAAATGAGCAGTTCTTC
CDR3: CASSIDGPKAIKNEQFF
J: TRBJ2-1
D: -
size: -
V: TRBV19

DNA: TGTGCCAGCAGCCGCACCCCAGAACGAGGCGAGCAGTACTTC
CDR3: CASSRTPERGEQYF
J: TRBJ2-7
D: -
size: -
V: TRBV7-9

DNA: TGCGCCAGCAGCCCGACTCCCTTGAGCTCCTACAATGAGCAGTTCTTC
CDR3: CASSPTPLSSYNEQFF
J: TRBJ2-1
D: -
size: -
V: TRBV5-1

DNA: TGCGCCAGCAGCTTGGACGGACAGGGGTTTGGCTACACCTTC
CDR3: CASSLDGQGFGYTF
J: TRBJ1-2
D: TRBD1
size: -
V: TRBV5-1

DNA: TGTGCTAGTGGTTTGGGCCGGGGGGTTCAGGAGACCCAGTACTTC
CDR3: CASGLGRGVQETQYF
J: TRBJ2-5
D: TRBD2
size: once
V: TRBV12-5

DNA: TGCGCCAGCAGCTTGACAGCCTACGAGCAGTACTTC
CDR3: CASSLTAYEQYF
J: TRBJ2-7
D: -
size: -
V: TRBV5-1

DNA: TGTGCCAGCAGCTGGGACAGGGAAGAGACCCAGTACTTC
CDR3: CASSWDREETQYF
J: TRBJ2-5
D: TRBD1
size: -
V: TRBV5-4

DNA: TGTGCCAGTAGTGTCGAAGGCAATCAGCCCCAGCATTTT
CDR3: CASSVEGNQPQHF
J: TRBJ1-5
D: -
size: -
V: TRBV2

DNA: TGTGCCAGCAGCTTGGTAGGGATATGGGGCTACGAGCAGTACTTC
CDR3: CASSLVGIWGYEQYF
J: TRBJ2-7
D: -
size: -
V: TRBV5-6

DNA: TGTGCCAGCGCACGGGACCCGGTGGACGAGCAGTACTTC
CDR3: CASARDPVDEQYF
J: TRBJ2-7
D: -
size: -
V: TRBV6-6

DNA: TGTGCCAGTAGAATCCGTGGGGACAGGGCCACCGGGGAGCTGTTTTTT
CDR3: CASRIRGDRATGELFF
J: TRBJ2-2
D: TRBD1
size: once
V: TRBV19

DNA: TGTGCCAGCTCTCTAGGACAGAAAACTAATGAAAAACTGTTTTTT
CDR3: CASSLGQKTNEKLFF
J: TRBJ1-4
D: -
size: -
V: TRBV18

DNA: TGCGCCAGCGCTCGACAGGGGATGAACACTGAAGCTTTCTTT
CDR3: CASARQGMNTEAFF
J: TRBJ1-1
D: TRBD1
size: -
V: TRBV5-1

DNA: TGTGCCAGTAGTCAATCCAGAGGGGGCGCTGGTGGCTACACCTTC
CDR3: CASSQSRGGAGGYTF
J: TRBJ1-2
D: TRBD1
size: -
V: TRBV19

DNA: TGTGCCAGCGGATCTAGCGGGGGGGTCTCCTACAATGAGCAGTTCTTC
CDR3: CASGSSGGVSYNEQFF
J: TRBJ2-1
D: TRBD2
size: -
V: TRBV2

DNA: TGCGCCAGCAGCGGATCCGGGACAGGGAGCCTAGAGCAGTACTTC
CDR3: CASSGSGTGSLEQYF
J: TRBJ2-7
D: TRBD1
size: -
V: TRBV5-1

DNA: TGCAGCGTATCCTGGACAGGGGATGGCTACACCTTC
CDR3: CSVSWTGDGYTF
J: TRBJ1-2
D: TRBD1
size: -
V: TRBV29-1

DNA: TGCGCCAGCAGTGAGTCCTCACTAGCGGGAGTCGATAGCGGGGAGCTGTTTTTT
CDR3: CASSESSLAGVDSGELFF
J: TRBJ2-2
D: TRBD2
size: -
V: TRBV10-1

DNA: TGTGCCGTCAAGGGCGGGGAGACCCAGTACTTC
CDR3: CAVKGGETQYF
J: TRBJ2-5
D: -
size: -
V: TRBV6-5

DNA: TGTGCCAGCTCACCACCAGACTCAAGGAATGAGCAGTTCTTC
CDR3: CASSPPDSRNEQFF
J: TRBJ2-1
D: -
size: -
V: TRBV18

DNA: TGCGCCAGCAGCTTGGACCCAGGGACACAGACCCAGTACTTC
CDR3: CASSLDPGTQTQYF
J: TRBJ2-5
D: -
size: -
V: TRBV5-1

DNA: TGTGCCAGCAGTTTATCGAGGGAGAGCAATCAGCCCCAGCATTTT
CDR3: CASSLSRESNQPQHF
J: TRBJ1-5
D: -
size: -
V: TRBV27

DNA: TGTGCCAGCAGCCAAGACAGAGCCCACGAGCAGTACTTC
CDR3: CASSQDRAHEQYF
J: TRBJ2-7
D: -
size: -
V: TRBV7-8

DNA: TGTGCCAGCTTGGGGGGGGCAAGGGCAGATACGCAGTATTTT
CDR3: CASLGGARADTQYF
J: TRBJ2-3
D: -
size: -
V: TRBV6-1

DNA: TGTGCCTGGAGTACCCTAGCGGGAGAGCAGTACTTC
CDR3: CAWSTLAGEQYF
J: TRBJ2-7
D: TRBD2
size: -
V: TRBV30

DNA: TGCGCCAGCAGTGAGTCGCCAGGGGCGGGTGAAGCTTTCTTT
CDR3: CASSESPGAGEAFF
J: TRBJ1-1
D: -
size: -
V: TRBV10-2

DNA: TGCGCCAGCAGCTTGGGGCAGATAAATTCACCCCTCCACTTT
CDR3: CASSLGQINSPLHF
J: TRBJ1-6
D: -
size: -
V: TRBV5-1

DNA: TGTGCCACCAACCAACCGGGACTAAAGCTCTACAATGAGCAGTTCTTC
CDR3: CATNQPGLKLYNEQFF
J: TRBJ2-1
D: TRBD2
size: once
V: TRBV19

DNA: TGTGCCAGCAGCTTTATCCTGACAACCACGAGCTCTGGAAACACCATATATTTT
CDR3: CASSFILTTTSSGNTIYF
J: TRBJ1-3
D: -
size: -
V: TRBV7-9